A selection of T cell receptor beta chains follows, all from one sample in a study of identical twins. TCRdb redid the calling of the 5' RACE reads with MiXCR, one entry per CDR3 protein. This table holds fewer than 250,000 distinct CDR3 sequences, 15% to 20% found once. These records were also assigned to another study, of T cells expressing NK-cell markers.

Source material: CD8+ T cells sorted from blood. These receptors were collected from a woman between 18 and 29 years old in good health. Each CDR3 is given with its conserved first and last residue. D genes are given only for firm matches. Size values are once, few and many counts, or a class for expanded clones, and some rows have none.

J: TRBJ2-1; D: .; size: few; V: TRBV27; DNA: TGTGCCAGCAGTTTATCGCCCTCCTACAAGGGTGAGCAGTTCTTC; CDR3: CASSLSPSYKGEQFF
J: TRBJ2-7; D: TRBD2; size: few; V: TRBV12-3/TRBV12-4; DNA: TGTGCCAGCAGCCTCGGGGTAGCGGGACCACCTTACGAGCAGTACTTC; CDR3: CASSLGVAGPPYEQYF
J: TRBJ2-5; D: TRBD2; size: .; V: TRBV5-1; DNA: TGCGCCAGCAGCTCCTGGGAGGGGGAGACCCAGTACTTC; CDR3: CASSSWEGETQYF
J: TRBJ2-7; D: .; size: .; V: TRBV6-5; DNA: TGTGCCAGCAGTTACTCGGGCCCTCTCGAGCAGTACTTC; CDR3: CASSYSGPLEQYF
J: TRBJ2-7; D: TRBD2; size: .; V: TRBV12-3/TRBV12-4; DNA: TGTGCCAGCATCGATAGCGGGTCCAGCTCCTACGAGCAGTACTTC; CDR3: CASIDSGSSSYEQYF
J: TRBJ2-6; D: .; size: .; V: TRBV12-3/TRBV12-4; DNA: TGTGCCAGCACCCCCCCCCCAGCGAACTCTGGGGCCAACGTCCTGACTTTC; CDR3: CASTPPPANSGANVLTF
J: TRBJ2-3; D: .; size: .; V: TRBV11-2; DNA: TGTGCCAGCACCATCGGCACAGATACGCAGTATTTT; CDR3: CASTIGTDTQYF
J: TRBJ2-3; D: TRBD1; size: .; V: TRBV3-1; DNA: TGTGCCAGCAGCCAAGATGCCGGACAGGTGCTAAATACGCAGTATTTT; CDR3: CASSQDAGQVLNTQYF
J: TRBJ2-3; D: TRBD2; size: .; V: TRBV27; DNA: TGTGCCAGCAGTTCCCTACTAGCGGGAGGCACAGATACGCAGTATTTT; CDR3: CASSSLLAGGTDTQYF
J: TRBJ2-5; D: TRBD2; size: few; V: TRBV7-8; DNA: TGTGCCAGCAGCTTAGTCGGCGGGGGGATTCAAGAGACCCAGTACTTC; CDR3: CASSLVGGGIQETQYF
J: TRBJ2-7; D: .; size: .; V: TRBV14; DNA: TGTGCCAGCAGCCCTGGACAGCGCTGGTACGTCGAGCAGTACTTC; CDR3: CASSPGQRWYVEQYF
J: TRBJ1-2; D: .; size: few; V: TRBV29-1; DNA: TGCAGCGTTGAAGGACAGGAATTTAACTATGGCTACACCTTC; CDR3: CSVEGQEFNYGYTF
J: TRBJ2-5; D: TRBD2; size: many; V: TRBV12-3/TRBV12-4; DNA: TGTGCCAGCAGTTTAGGGACTAGCGGGGGATGGTACCAAGAGACCCAGTACTTC; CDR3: CASSLGTSGGWYQETQYF
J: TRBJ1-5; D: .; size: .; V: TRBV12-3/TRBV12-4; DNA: TGTGCCAGCAGTTTTGGACAGCGCAATCAGCCCCAGCATTTT; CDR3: CASSFGQRNQPQHF
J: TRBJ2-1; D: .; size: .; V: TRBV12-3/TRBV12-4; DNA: TGTGCCAGCAGTTTTGACAGTGGCAATGAGCAGTTCTTC; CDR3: CASSFDSGNEQFF
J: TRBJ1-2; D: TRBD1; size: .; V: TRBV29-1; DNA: TGCAGCGTTGCCGGGACAGACTATGGCTACACCTTC; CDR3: CSVAGTDYGYTF
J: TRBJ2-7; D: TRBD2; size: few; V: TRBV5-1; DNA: TGCGCCAGCAGCTCAGGACTAGCGGACTCCTACGAGCAGTACTTC; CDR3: CASSSGLADSYEQYF
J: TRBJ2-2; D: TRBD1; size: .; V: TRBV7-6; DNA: TGTGCCAGCAGCTTAGCGGGGACAGGGCTCACCGGGGAGCTGTTTTTT; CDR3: CASSLAGTGLTGELFF
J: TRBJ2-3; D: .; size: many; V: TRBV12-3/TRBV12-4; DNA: TGTGCCACCACAGATACGCAGTATTTT; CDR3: CATTDTQYF
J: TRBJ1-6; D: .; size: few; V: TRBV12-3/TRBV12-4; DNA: TGTGCCAGCAGTTTAGTCGGTTCACCCCTCCACTTT; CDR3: CASSLVGSPLHF
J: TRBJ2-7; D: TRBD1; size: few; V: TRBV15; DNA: TGTGCCACCAGCAGAGACCGGACAGGGCTCTACGAGCAGTACTTC; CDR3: CATSRDRTGLYEQYF
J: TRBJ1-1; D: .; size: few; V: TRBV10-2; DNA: TGCGCCAGCACCTATTCAGGTGAAGCTTTCTTT; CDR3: CASTYSGEAFF
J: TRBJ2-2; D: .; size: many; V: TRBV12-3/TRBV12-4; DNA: TGTGCCAGCAGTTTATGGCACGGGGAGCTGTTTTTT; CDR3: CASSLWHGELFF
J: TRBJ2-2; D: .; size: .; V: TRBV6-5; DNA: TGTGCCAGCAGTTACTCCACCTACACCGGGGAGCTGTTTTTT; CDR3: CASSYSTYTGELFF
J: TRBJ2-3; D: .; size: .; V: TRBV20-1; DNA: TGCAGTGCTAGGGACCCGGGGAGCCGTTCACCAGATACGCAGTATTTT; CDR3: CSARDPGSRSPDTQYF
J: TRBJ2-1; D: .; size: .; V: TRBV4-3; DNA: TGCGCCAGCTCGACTATCAATGAGCAGTTCTTC; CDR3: CASSTINEQFF
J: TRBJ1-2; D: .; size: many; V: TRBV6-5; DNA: TGTGCCAGCAGTTACTCTTTGCCAGGGATGATGGACTATGGCTACACCTTC; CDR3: CASSYSLPGMMDYGYTF
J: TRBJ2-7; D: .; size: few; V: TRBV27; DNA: TGTGCCAGCAGTTTAGAGAGGAGCTCCTACGAGCAGTACTTC; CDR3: CASSLERSSYEQYF
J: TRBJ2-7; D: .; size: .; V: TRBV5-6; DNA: TGTGCCAGCAGCTTGGGCAGTCTGGGTTTGGAGCAGTACTTC; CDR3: CASSLGSLGLEQYF
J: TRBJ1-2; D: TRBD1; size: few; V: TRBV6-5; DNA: TGTGCCAGCAGTTACTCGAGTCAGGGGGATGGCTACACCTTC; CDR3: CASSYSSQGDGYTF
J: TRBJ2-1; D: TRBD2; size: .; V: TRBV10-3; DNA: TGTGCCATCAGTGACCCGGGGGGGATCTACAATGAGCAGTTCTTC; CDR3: CAISDPGGIYNEQFF
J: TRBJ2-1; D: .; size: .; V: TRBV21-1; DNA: TGTGCCAGCAGCAACAGGGGGCAGGATAATGAGCAGTTCTTC; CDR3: CASSNRGQDNEQFF
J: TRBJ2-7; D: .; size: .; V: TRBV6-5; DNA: TGTGCCAGCAGTTACGGCCCTGGCTACGAGCAGTACTTC; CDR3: CASSYGPGYEQYF